The T cell receptor beta chain under discussion was sequenced for a study of blood T cell repertoires in COVID-19. The table came from immunoSEQ multiplex PCR; TCRdb's copy has only in-frame clones and leaves some out. The sample includes some 250,000 clones, 91% of them seen just once. The age range of participants was 18 to 89 years, with residence in some 25 US areas. The sample taken for sequencing was PBMCs or T cells enriched from blood (not recorded which). The receptor's source is a human donor in a cohort exposed to, infected with or recovered from COVID-19 (not recorded which). The donor label of this sample is uncertain.

The DNA for the CDR3 is TGTGCCAGCCGGCGACAGGGCGGGGGGGAGACCCAGTACTTC. Its translation is CASRRQGGGETQYF. This chain links TRBV19 with TRBJ2-5, with D possibly being TRBD2 (8 bases). CDR3 length: 14 amino acids. From germline, CDR1 is LNHDA and CDR2 SQIVND (reference sequence). V lost 9 bases to trimming and J lost 5 bases, with 19 bases between them.